This T cell receptor beta chain was sequenced during a study of T-cell reconstitution after alpha-beta-depleted transplantation in children. This CDR3 is 16 amino acids long. V lost 0 bases and J lost 4, with 18 bases in between. Germline CDR1 and CDR2: DFQATT and SNEGSKA (reference sequence). Comments on this clonotype: The antigen remains unidentified. A much more abundant neighbour one base away suggests this may be a read error.

Findings and limits, study-wide: Surviving recipient T cells and thymic progenitors accounted for the high day-60 TCRbeta diversity observed in some patients. It was reported that alpha-beta T cells came from several hundred expanded graft clones (about two months after transplant). One year after transplant, T-cell counts and diversity came mostly from newly produced T cells.

Construction of the TCRbeta library involved unique molecular identifiers. TCRdb analysed the PCR reads with MiXCR anew, one entry per CDR3 protein. Seen here are 90,000 to 150,000 distinct CDR3 sequences, 23% observed once, and the top ten hold 8% to 11%. The TCR sequence derives from a male patient under 10 years old who had a stem cell transplant for chronic granulomatous disease, so the T cells may come from the graft donor. This chain uses TRBV20-1 with TRBJ2-5; D gene uncertain. This material consisted of PBMCs, mostly from graft donor cells, taken 180 days after TCRalphabeta/CD19-depleted stem cell transplant. The CDR3: CSAREGPLLAPETQYF. CDR3 sequence (DNA): TGCAGTGCTAGAGAAGGGCCGCTTTTAGCTCCAGAGACCCAGTACTTC.